This T cell receptor (beta chain) was documented in a study of regulatory T cells in long-lasting Graves disease. From germline, CDR1 is MGHRA and CDR2 YSYEKL. The CDR3 is 17 amino acids. V lost 2 bases and J lost 6, with 19 bases in between. This clonotype has only a few counts. Libraries of TCR beta came from iRepertoire HTBI primers plus Arm-PCR of CDR3 regions. MiXCR, applied by TCRdb to the multiplex PCR reads, yields one record per CDR3 protein. The sample includes approximately 460,000 distinct CDR3 sequences, 16% of them seen just once. Regarding time point: newly diagnosed GD, antithyroid drugs for less than 3 months. PBMCs provided the RNA from which the TCR library was made. These data were also filed under a second study, of T cells in Graves' hyperthyroidism and ophthalmopathy. That report adds: In the first-round RT-PCR of the TCR CDR3, the HTBI primer set was used.

Source: peripheral blood mononuclear cells (PBMCs), taken at new diagnosis, from a patient treated with antithyroid drugs. The receptor was isolated from a woman aged 25 to 39 with Graves disease. This chain links TRBV4-1 with TRBJ2-2; D is possibly TRBD1 (6 bases). DNA for the CDR3: TGCGCCAGCAGCCAATCTTTGCGCAGGGGTTCATCCGGGGAGCTGTTTTTT. Translated: CASSQSLRRGSSGELFF.